This T cell receptor beta chain was recorded in a study of CD8+CD57+ T cells in acquired aplastic anemia. This CDR3 has 15 residues. Germline-derived CDR1 and CDR2 are SGHVS and FQNEAQ. Trimming took 5 bases from V and 2 from J; bases not matched to a gene: 3. For CDR3 and TCR beta VDJ profiling, genomic DNA was the template used. TCRdb redid the calling of the reads with MiXCR, one entry per CDR3 protein. Seen here are about 160,000 distinct CDR3 sequences, roughly 50% observed once, and the top ten hold 2.5% to 4%. Individuals selected for sequencing had exhibited CD8+CD57+ cell expansion on flow cytometry.

Sequencing was done on a sample of sorted CD4+, CD8+, or CD8+CD57+ T cells (not recorded which) from PBMCs. The receptor's source is a human donor with aplastic anemia. This sequence joins TRBV7-8 and TRBJ2-7, with 13 bases identical to TRBD2. CDR3 DNA: TGTGCCAGCAGCGTGGGACTAGCGGGAACCTACGAGCAGTACTTC. It yields the protein CASSVGLAGTYEQYF.